Listed below are T cell receptor beta chains from one sample, sequenced in a study of T cell responses to AZD1222 COVID-19 vaccine. TCRdb's table, derived via immunoSEQ multiplex PCR, lists solely in-frame clones and lacks some. The repertoire holds more than 100,000 clones, with over 75% as singletons. Sample: peripheral blood, taken on day 0 of AZD1222 vaccination. The receptors come from an adult in good health. CDR3s include the opening cysteine and the closing phenylalanine or tryptophan. A D gene is named only where the DNA matches it firmly. Where a row states a size, it is once, few, many or the class of an expanded clone; other rows omit it.

D: NA; size: NA; V: TRBV27; J: TRBJ1-1; DNA: TGTGCCAGCAGCCCGGCGGGGTGGTCGAACACTGAAGCTTTCTTT; CDR3: CASSPAGWSNTEAFF
D: NA; size: NA; V: TRBV2; J: TRBJ1-4; DNA: TGTGCCAGCAGTGAAGAAGGGGCCCGTGGTGAAAAACTGTTTTTT; CDR3: CASSEEGARGEKLFF
D: NA; size: NA; V: TRBV5-5; J: TRBJ1-6; DNA: TGTGCCAGCAGTCCGCTAGCTCAATCCTATAATTCACCCCTCCACTTT; CDR3: CASSPLAQSYNSPLHF
D: NA; size: NA; V: TRBV28; J: TRBJ2-1; DNA: TGTGCCAGCAGTTCATTCATTCCGCGGGCCCAGGGGGGGGATGGTACGATTTGGGAGCAGTTCTTC; CDR3: CASSSFIPRAQGGDGTIWEQFF
D: NA; size: NA; V: TRBV5-4; J: TRBJ2-1; DNA: TGTGCCAGCAGCCAACGACTAGGATACAATGAGCAGTTCTTC; CDR3: CASSQRLGYNEQFF
D: NA; size: NA; V: TRBV14; J: TRBJ1-2; DNA: TGTGCCAGCAGCCTACAGGGCCATCAGGGCTACACCTTC; CDR3: CASSLQGHQGYTF
D: TRBD1; size: NA; V: TRBV2; J: TRBJ2-7; DNA: TGTGCCAGCAGTGAAAGTGAGGGGGCCGAGCAGTACTTC; CDR3: CASSESEGAEQYF
D: NA; size: NA; V: TRBV19; J: TRBJ2-7; DNA: TGTGCCAGTAGCCTTCCCGGGATGTCCTTCTACGAGCAGTACTTC; CDR3: CASSLPGMSFYEQYF
D: NA; size: NA; V: TRBV28; J: TRBJ1-5; DNA: TGTGCCAACAATTATCAGCCCCAGCATTTT; CDR3: CANNYQPQHF
D: NA; size: NA; V: TRBV18; J: TRBJ1-2; DNA: TGTGCCAGCTCACCACCACACACGAACTATGGCTACACCTTC; CDR3: CASSPPHTNYGYTF
D: NA; size: few; V: TRBV6-2/TRBV6-3; J: TRBJ1-2; DNA: TGTGCCAGCAGTTATGTCGTGGCAGGTAACTATGGCTACACCTTC; CDR3: CASSYVVAGNYGYTF
D: NA; size: NA; V: TRBV7-6; J: TRBJ1-3; DNA: TGTGCCAGCAGCTTAGCGGCGTGGCGCAGAAGAATCTCTGGAAACACCATATATTTT; CDR3: CASSLAAWRRRISGNTIYF
D: NA; size: NA; V: TRBV5-6; J: TRBJ2-7; DNA: TGTGCCAGCAGCTTGGCCGGGGCAGGGAACCACTACGAGCAGTACTTC; CDR3: CASSLAGAGNHYEQYF
D: TRBD2; size: NA; V: TRBV11-2; J: TRBJ2-7; DNA: TGTGCCAGCAGCTTAACGGGTCTAGCGGGGGAGCAGTACTTC; CDR3: CASSLTGLAGEQYF
D: TRBD2; size: NA; V: TRBV7-9; J: TRBJ2-3; DNA: TGTGCCAGCCAGCGGGGGGCAGCGGATACGCAGTATTTT; CDR3: CASQRGAADTQYF
D: NA; size: NA; V: TRBV3-1/TRBV3-2; J: TRBJ1-1; DNA: TGTGCCAGCAGACAGGGCGGAATTAACACTGAAGCTTTCTTT; CDR3: CASRQGGINTEAFF